A single sample is the source of the 23 T cell receptor beta chains below, sequenced in a study of blood T cell repertoires in COVID-19 (TCRdb year 2020). Libraries came from the immunoSEQ multiplex PCR assay. Not all clones reach the TCRdb copy of this immuneACCESS table, which keeps in-frame sequences only. Checked studies attribute under half of the gap to unresolved V genes and leave the rest unexplained. This sample has roughly 150,000 clones in its table, and over 70% of those were observed once. About 5.7% of the sample belongs to the ten largest clones. Sequencing input: peripheral blood. The source is a man older than 75 with acute or convalescent COVID-19.

This clone was counted between two and nine times. The chain is built from TRBV18 and TRBJ1-2; D not certain. The CDR3 is 16 residues long. V was clipped by 2 bases and J by 6 bases, with 19 bases between them. Germline assignment: CDR1 KGHSH and CDR2 LQKENI. The CDR3 sequence: CASSPVGRARFDGYTF. DNA of the CDR3: TGTGCCAGCTCACCAGTCGGGCGGGCCAGGTTTGATGGCTACACCTTC. Looking up the rest from reference TRBV18 and TRBJ1-2 gives the full variable domain: NAGVMQNPRHLVRRRGQEARLRCSPMKGHSHVYWYRQLPEEGLKFMVYLQKENIIDESGMPKERFSAEFPKEGPSILRIQQVVRGDSAAYFCASSPVGRARFDGYTFGSGTRLTVV.

The sample holds a few counts of this clone. This sequence joins TRBV28 and TRBJ1-5; possibly TRBD1 for D (6 bases). CDR1 and CDR2 (germline): MDHEN, SYDVKM. This CDR3 comprises 17 residues. Trimming left V 5 bases short and J 4 bases short, with 21 bases between. This CDR3 reads CASSPPARTVTNQPQHF. The CDR3 nucleotides read TGTGCCAGCAGTCCCCCCGCGCGGACAGTTACAAATCAGCCCCAGCATTTT. Full variable domain (missing parts from reference TRBV28 and TRBJ1-5): DVKVTQSSRYLVKRTGEKVFLECVQDMDHENMFWYRQDPGLGLRLIYFSYDVKMKEKGDIPEGYSVSREKKERFSLILESASTNQTSMYLCASSPPARTVTNQPQHFGDGTRLSIL.

This CDR3 is CASKSGGSSYEQYF. The CDR3, as DNA: TGTGCCAGCAAATCGGGGGGGAGCTCCTACGAGCAGTACTTC. This chain joins TRBV6-5 and TRBJ2-7; 8 bases are a match to TRBD2. The CDR3 sequence is 14 residues long. CDR1 and CDR2 (germline): MNHEY, SVGAGI. With V trimmed by 7 bases and J by 0 bases, 5 bases remained unmatched.

The chain is built from TRBV6-5 and TRBJ1-2; 8 bases fit TRBD1. Unmatched junction bases numbered 3, after V lost 2 bases and J lost 7 bases. CDR1 and CDR2 (germline): MNHEY, SVGAGI. The length of the CDR3 is 13 residues. The CDR3 nucleotides are TGTGCCAGCAGTTACGGGACAGGTGGTGGCTACACCTTC. Its protein is CASSYGTGGGYTF.

The rearrangement uses TRBV10-3 and TRBJ1-3; D unresolved. Per the germline V gene, CDR1 is ENHRY and CDR2 is SYGVKD. This CDR3 contains 15 residues. Trimming left V 3 bases short and J 0 bases short, with 9 bases between. The CDR3 loop is CAISEQYSSGNTIYF. CDR3 DNA sequence: TGTGCCATCAGTGAACAATACAGCTCTGGAAACACCATATATTTT.

The chain uses TRBV4-1 and TRBJ2-1; TRBD2 agrees at 10 bases. With V trimmed by 3 bases and J by 4 bases, 6 bases remained unmatched. The germline CDR1 and CDR2 sequences are MGHRA and YSYEKL. The CDR3 sequence is 16 residues long. CDR3 loop: CASSQSGTSEYNEQFF. The CDR3 DNA follows: TGCGCCAGCAGCCAGTCCGGGACTAGCGAATACAATGAGCAGTTCTTC.

The chain is built from TRBV7-2 and TRBJ1-2; D is unclear. In germline, CDR1 is SGHTA, CDR2 FQGNSA. The CDR3 contains 13 residues. Trimming removed 5 bases from V and 2 bases from J, with 9 bases in between. The DNA for the CDR3 is TGTGCCAGCAGCCGTCTAGGCAACTATGGCTACACCTTC. Translating gives CASSRLGNYGYTF.

This chain uses TRBV5-4 with TRBJ2-3, with D possibly TRBD1 on 6 matching bases. The CDR3 runs to 15 residues. The ends were cut back, 5 bases at V and 0 bases at J, with 13 bases in the middle. CDR1 is SGHNT, CDR2 YYREEE, per germline (reference sequence). CDR3 sequence reads: CASSWDTTSTDTQYF. As DNA, the CDR3 is TGTGCCAGCAGTTGGGACACCACTAGCACAGATACGCAGTATTTT. Complete variable domain (other parts from reference TRBV5-4 and TRBJ2-3): ETGVTQSPTHLIKTRGQQVTLRCSSQSGHNTVSWYQQALGQGPQFIFQYYREEENGRGNFPPRFSGLQFPNYSSELNVNALELDDSALYLCASSWDTTSTDTQYFGPGTRLTVL.

The chain links TRBV18 to TRBJ2-3; 13 nucleotides agree with TRBD2. J gave up 3 bases and V 6 bases, and 12 bases lay outside the gene matches. Germline CDR1 reads KGHSH; CDR2 reads LQKENI. This CDR3 is built from 18 residues. The CDR3 protein is CASSPGLAGALYTDTQYF. In nucleotides, the CDR3 is TGTGCCAGCTCTCCTGGACTAGCGGGAGCCTTGTATACAGATACGCAGTATTTT.

V usage is TRBV7-2 and J usage is TRBJ2-2, with 12 bases matching TRBD2. Germline loops: CDR1 SGHTA, CDR2 FQGNSA. V gave up 4 bases and J gave up 7 bases; unmatched junction bases: 7. CDR3 length: 16 residues. The DNA of the CDR3 is TGTGCCAGCAGCTCAAGGACTAGCGGGACGGGCGGGGAGCTGTTTTTT. Encoded protein: CASSSRTSGTGGELFF.

CDR3 loop: CASSRALSTDTQYF. For the CDR3, the DNA is TGTGCCAGCAGCCGGGCCCTTAGCACAGATACGCAGTATTTT. The V and J genes are TRBV14 and TRBJ2-3; D not resolved. V lost 4 bases and J lost 0, with 8 bases in between. CDR1 and CDR2 from the germline V gene are SGHDN and FVKESK. This CDR3 is 14 amino acids long.

The V call is TRBV11-3, the J call TRBJ2-1; 7 bases agree with TRBD2. CDR3 length equals 15 residues. With 1 base clipped from V and 1 base from J, the junction kept 1 base outside the gene matches. Germline CDR1 SGHNT, CDR2 YENEEA. The chain's CDR3 is CASSLGTRSYNEQFF. The CDR3 nucleotides read TGTGCCAGCAGCTTAGGGACTAGGTCCTACAATGAGCAGTTCTTC.

This rearrangement joins TRBV5-1 to TRBJ2-1; 11 positions agree with TRBD1. V shed 4 bases and J 7 bases; nucleotides not matched to a gene: 4. Germline V lookup: CDR1 SGHRS, CDR2 YFSETQ. CDR3 length: 14 residues. CDR3 sequence reads: CASSKGQGANEQFF. In nucleotides, the CDR3 is TGCGCCAGCAGCAAAGGACAGGGGGCAAATGAGCAGTTCTTC.

The chain carries TRBV28 and TRBJ1-2, with D maybe TRBD1 (5 bases). Deletions cut 3 bases from V and 12 bases from J, with 11 bases between. The CDR3 consists of 11 residues. Germline lookup yields CDR1 MDHEN and CDR2 SYDVKM. CDR3: CASSFGGKDTF. CDR3 DNA sequence: TGTGCCAGCAGTTTTGGGGGGAAAGACACCTTC.

This sequence joins TRBV19 and TRBJ1-5; TRBD1 matches at 9 bases. This CDR3 has 14 amino acids. V was clipped by 9 bases and J by 2 bases; unmatched bases: 5. CDR1 LNHDA and CDR2 SQIVND come from the germline V gene (reference sequence). Here the CDR3 reads CARLGDRGNQPQHF. In DNA, the CDR3 is TGTGCCAGGTTGGGGGACAGGGGCAATCAGCCCCAGCATTTT.

J is TRBJ2-1 and V is TRBV14, with 9 bases aligning to TRBD2. This CDR3 has 18 residues. V was clipped by 2 bases and J by 2 bases; unmatched bases: 10. Germline V lookup: CDR1 SGHDN, CDR2 FVKESK. The CDR3 sequence is CASSQPAMGGRAYNEQFF. The CDR3 DNA follows: TGTGCCAGCAGCCAACCGGCGATGGGCGGGAGGGCCTACAATGAGCAGTTCTTC.

This clone has only a few counts. The CDR3 loop reads CASSLSRGPNYGYTF. CDR3 sequence (DNA): TGTGCCAGCAGTTTAAGCAGGGGGCCTAACTATGGCTACACCTTC. The gene calls are TRBV28 and TRBJ1-2; TRBD1 aligns across 8 bases. The CDR3 length is 15 residues. Germline V gene sequence: CDR1 MDHEN, CDR2 SYDVKM. V lost 2 bases, J lost 0 bases, and 2 bases stayed unmatched.

The chain combines TRBV7-3 with TRBJ2-2; TRBD1 matches at 10 bases. The CDR3 has 18 amino acids. The germline V gene has CDR1 SGHTA and CDR2 FQGTGA. The V segment lost 1 base and the J segment 6 bases; nucleotides outside the gene matches: 11. CDR3 protein: CASSLMPPGQGRPGELFF. The CDR3 nucleotides are TGTGCCAGCAGCTTAATGCCTCCGGGACAGGGGAGACCCGGGGAGCTGTTTTTT.

To note about this clone: Other nucleotide sequences in the sample specify the same CDR3. DNA for the CDR3: TGCAGCGTCGACAGGGGGAGCACTGAAGCTTTCTTT. Amino acid sequence: CSVDRGSTEAFF. The V gene is TRBV29-1, the J gene TRBJ1-1; 9 nucleotides agree with TRBD1. The J segment lost 4 bases and the V segment lost 6 bases, leaving 3 bases of the junction unmatched. Germline CDR1 SQVTM, CDR2 ANQGSEA. This CDR3 is built from 12 residues.

Note on this clone: Other DNA sequences within the sample encode an identical CDR3. The rearrangement links TRBV30 to TRBJ2-5; a weak D match, TRBD1 (5 bases). CDR1 is GTSNPN, CDR2 SVGIG, per germline (reference sequence). The V and J ends lost 0 bases and 2 bases respectively, with 10 bases between them. The CDR3 is 14 amino acids. Written as DNA, the CDR3 is TGTGCCTGGAGTGTTTCCAGGGCTCAAGAGACCCAGTACTTC. Translated, it gives CAWSVSRAQETQYF.

J is TRBJ2-1 and V is TRBV28; 8 bases fit TRBD2. The CDR3 sequence is 13 residues long. CDR1 is MDHEN, CDR2 SYDVKM, per germline. The V gene end was trimmed by 3 bases and the J gene end by 10 bases; junction bases not matched to a gene: 5. CDR3 sequence reads: CASSFGGGLEQFF. CDR3 nucleotide sequence: TGTGCCAGCAGTTTCGGGGGGGGCCTCGAGCAGTTCTTC.

On this clone: Other nucleotide sequences in the sample specify the same CDR3. The chain combines TRBV28 with TRBJ1-1; 7 nucleotides line up with TRBD1. V lost 6 bases, J lost 0 bases, and 4 bases stayed unmatched. The CDR3 contains 14 residues. CDR1 is MDHEN, CDR2 SYDVKM, per germline. The CDR3 spells CASSRGQVNTEAFF. DNA of the CDR3: TGTGCCAGCAGCCGCGGACAGGTGAACACTGAAGCTTTCTTT.

This clone was seen more than once but under ten times. The chain combines TRBV6-5 with TRBJ1-5, with 7 positions matching TRBD1. Germline V gives CDR1 MNHEY, CDR2 SVGAGI. V lost 0 bases, J lost 7 bases, and 0 bases stayed unmatched. The CDR3 extends over 13 amino acids. The CDR3 protein is CASSYSTGQPQHF. CDR3 DNA sequence: TGTGCCAGCAGTTACTCGACAGGGCAGCCCCAGCATTTT.